The source of this T cell receptor (beta chain) is a study of blood T cell repertoires in COVID-19 (dated by TCRdb to 2019 to 2021). A note on the overall study: Collaborator samples came from the United States, Italy and Spain and covered acute and convalescent phases of COVID-19. Where available, HLA class I and class II types were obtained from metadata supplied by the sample provider rather than from assay-based typing. The material from the prospective study consisted of cDNA or gDNA derived from T cells, B-cell-depleted T cells, or PBMCs. Sample metadata almost always included a de-identified subject ID, COVID-19 status, age in years and sex. The dataset comprised deeply sampled blood TCRbeta repertoires from subjects exposed to, actively infected with, or recovered from COVID-19. Samples were obtained from the ongoing ImmuneRACE study (first 160 participants) and from over 1,000 subjects provided by 6 global collaborators. The repertoires were released in a freely available public database intended as a resource for research on the immune response to SARS-CoV-2. Findings and caveats that apply to the study as a whole: The quantity of clinical and demographic metadata differed by source and by participant and was supplied without curation.

V and J lose 0 bases and 6 bases, and a span of 17 bases separates them. CDR1 and CDR2 were assigned from the germline V gene as MNHEY and SVGAGI. Spanning cysteine to phenylalanine, the CDR3 consists of 16 amino acids. Left in the record is the CDR3 DNA by itself, 48 bases read in frame from the first base. A word on this clone: The antigen it binds to is not known. No quality values exist for individual bases; no much larger clone is one base distant.

The immunoSEQ Assay, a bias-controlled multiplex PCR, was used to amplify TCRbeta CDR3 regions from genomic DNA. The source study handled its data this way. The number of nucleated cells in each sample was estimated by amplification of reference gene primers within the assay. To quantify the absolute abundance of each unique TCRbeta CDR3 rearrangement, sequence reads were collapsed and filtered. For each sample, productive Simpson clonality was calculated by taking the square root of Simpson's diversity index across productive rearrangements. TCRdb retrieved this table from immuneACCESS and kept in-frame rearrangements only. Not all clones are present; in checked studies, unresolved V genes account for under half, and no reason is known for the remainder. D and trimming come from the DNA, and the V and J calls and clone size come from that table. This sample gives under 85,000 clones in total; about 90% of them show up just once. In total, the top ten clones hold approximately 16% of the sample.

One collaborating source in Seattle enrolled patients while the patients were actively infected and followed the patients over time throughout the course of disease. Each collaborating institution followed its own protocols to collect whole blood in K2EDTA tubes. Collaborator samples were shipped for TCRbeta analysis as frozen whole blood, isolated PBMCs, or DNA extracted from either sample type. Here the chain combines TRBV6-5 and TRBJ1-1; the D gene is possibly TRBD1, with 6 bases matching. Input material: peripheral blood. This TCR came from a man in his forties or fifties with COVID-19, enrolled during active disease. The sequenced DNA is TGTGCCAGCAGTTACTCGATTTCCGGGCCAGGGGCTGAAGCTTTCTTT. Translated, it gives CASSYSISGPGAEAFF.